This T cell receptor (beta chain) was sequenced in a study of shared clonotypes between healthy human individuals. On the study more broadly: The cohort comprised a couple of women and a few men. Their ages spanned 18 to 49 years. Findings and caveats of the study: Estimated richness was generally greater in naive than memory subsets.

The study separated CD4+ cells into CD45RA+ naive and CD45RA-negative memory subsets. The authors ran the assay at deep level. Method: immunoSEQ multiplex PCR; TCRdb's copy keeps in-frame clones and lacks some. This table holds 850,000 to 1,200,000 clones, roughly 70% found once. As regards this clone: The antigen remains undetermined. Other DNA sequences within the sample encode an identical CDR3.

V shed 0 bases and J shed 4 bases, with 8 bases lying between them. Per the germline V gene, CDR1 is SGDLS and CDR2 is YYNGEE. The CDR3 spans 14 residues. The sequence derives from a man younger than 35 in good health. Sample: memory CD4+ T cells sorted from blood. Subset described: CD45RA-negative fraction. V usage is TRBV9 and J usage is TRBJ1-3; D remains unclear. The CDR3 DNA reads TGTGCCAGCAGCGTAGATGAACCCGGAAACACCATATATTTT. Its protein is CASSVDEPGNTIYF.